Listed below are T cell receptor beta chains from one sample, sequenced in a study of OX40 agonist ivuxolimab in advanced cancers. Only in-frame clones appear in the TCRdb table, and some are missing; sequencing was by immunoSEQ multiplex PCR. The profile shows fewer than 25,000 clones, approximately 83% of them singletons. The sequenced sample was CD4+ or CD8+ T cells sorted from blood, obtained in a trial of the OX40 agonist ivuxolimab. The receptor source for this set is an adult with an advanced solid tumor such as melanoma, head and neck, liver or kidney cancer. Each CDR3 is given with its conserved first and last residue. A D gene is named only where the DNA matches it firmly. A clone size is listed for some rows: how often the clone was seen (once, few, many), or a class if it is expanded.

V,J,size,D,DNA,CDR3
TRBV6-1,TRBJ1-5,.,.,TGTGCCAGCAGCTGGAATCAGCCCCAGCATTTT,CASSWNQPQHF
TRBV29-1,TRBJ1-2,.,.,TGCAGCGTGAGGGGTGGGGACAATTATGGCTACACCTTC,CSVRGGDNYGYTF
TRBV25-1,TRBJ1-1,.,.,TGTGCCAGCATTTCGACACGGAACACTGAAGCTTTCTTT,CASISTRNTEAFF
TRBV6-5,TRBJ1-2,.,.,TGTGCCAGCAGTATAGGGTCAGGGACCTATGGCTACACCTTC,CASSIGSGTYGYTF
TRBV19,TRBJ2-1,.,TRBD2,TGTGCCAGTAGGACCATAGCGGGGGGCCTCAATGAGCAGTTCTTC,CASRTIAGGLNEQFF
TRBV27,TRBJ1-1,.,.,TGTGCCAGCAGTTTTGGGACCGAGAACACTGAAGCTTTCTTT,CASSFGTENTEAFF
TRBV29-1,TRBJ1-4,.,.,TGCAGCGTGCTACAGGGAGCTAATGAAAAACTGTTTTTT,CSVLQGANEKLFF
TRBV30,TRBJ1-4,.,.,TGTGCCTGGAGTGGTGAAAAACTGTTTTTT,CAWSGEKLFF
TRBV7-2,TRBJ1-1,.,.,TGTGCCGACCTCCAACCGAACACTGAAGCTTTCTTT,CADLQPNTEAFF
TRBV15,TRBJ2-5,.,.,TGTGCCACCAGCAGAGAGTCGCGGGGACCCCAAGAGACCCAGTACTTC,CATSRESRGPQETQYF
TRBV7-9,TRBJ2-7,once,.,TGTGCCAGCAGCTCAGTCGGGGGCGCGGGGTACGAGCAGTACTTC,CASSSVGGAGYEQYF